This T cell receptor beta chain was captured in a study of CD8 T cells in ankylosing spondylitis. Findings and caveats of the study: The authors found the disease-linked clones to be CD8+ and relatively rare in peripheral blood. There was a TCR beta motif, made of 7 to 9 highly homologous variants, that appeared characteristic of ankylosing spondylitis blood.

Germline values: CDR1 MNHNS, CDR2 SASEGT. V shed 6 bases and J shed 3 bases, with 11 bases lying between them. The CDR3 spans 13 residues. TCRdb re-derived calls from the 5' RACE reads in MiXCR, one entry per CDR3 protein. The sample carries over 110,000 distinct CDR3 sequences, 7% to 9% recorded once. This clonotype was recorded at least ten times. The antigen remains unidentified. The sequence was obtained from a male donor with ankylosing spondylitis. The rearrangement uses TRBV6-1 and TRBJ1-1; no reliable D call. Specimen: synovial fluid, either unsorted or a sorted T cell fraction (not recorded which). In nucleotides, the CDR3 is TGTGCCAGCAGGGGGTGGCAGGACACTGAAGCTTTCTTT. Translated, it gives CASRGWQDTEAFF.